The sequence of this TCR beta chain was determined in a study of cytomegalovirus exposure and HLA in healthy donors. A multiplex PCR was run with 60 Vbeta primers and 13 Jbeta primers. Sequencing used immunoSEQ multiplex PCR; TCRdb keeps in-frame clones, though not all of them. Of around 180,000 clones listed, approximately 86% are singletons. Whole-study findings and limits: The productive fraction for most TCR beta V segments was about 90% or about 30% in an earlier analysis. The study carried out a later analysis of TCR beta sequences. It associated 15,000 to 20,000 of them with specific HLA alleles at a false discovery rate of 0.05.

To note about this clone: What it binds is unknown.

Per the germline V gene, CDR1 is SGHNT and CDR2 is YYREEE (reference sequence). The CDR3 consists of 15 residues. Trimming removed 4 bases from V and 5 bases from J; junction bases left unmatched: 10. Source material: PBMCs. This TCR came from a woman aged 18-29 years in good health and CMV-seronegative. The chain combines TRBV5-4 with TRBJ2-3, with 7 bases fitting TRBD2. CDR3 sequence (DNA): TGTGCCAGCAGCGAAGGACTAGTAAAGAAAGATACGCAGTATTTT. Encoded protein: CASSEGLVKKDTQYF.